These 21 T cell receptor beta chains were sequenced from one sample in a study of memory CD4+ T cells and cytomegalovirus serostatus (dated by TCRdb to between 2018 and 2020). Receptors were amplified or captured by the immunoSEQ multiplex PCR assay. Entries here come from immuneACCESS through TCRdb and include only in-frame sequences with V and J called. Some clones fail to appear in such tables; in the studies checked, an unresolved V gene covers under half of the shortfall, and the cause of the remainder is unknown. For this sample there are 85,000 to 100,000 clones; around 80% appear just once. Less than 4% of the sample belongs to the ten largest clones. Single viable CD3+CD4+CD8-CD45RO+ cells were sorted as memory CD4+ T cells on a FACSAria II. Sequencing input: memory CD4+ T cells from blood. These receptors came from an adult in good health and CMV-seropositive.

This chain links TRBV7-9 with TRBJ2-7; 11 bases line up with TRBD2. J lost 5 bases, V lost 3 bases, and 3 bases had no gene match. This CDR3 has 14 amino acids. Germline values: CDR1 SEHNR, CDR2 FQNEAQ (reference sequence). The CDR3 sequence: CASSFLAGGHEQYF. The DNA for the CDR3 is TGTGCCAGCAGCTTCCTAGCGGGAGGCCACGAGCAGTACTTC.

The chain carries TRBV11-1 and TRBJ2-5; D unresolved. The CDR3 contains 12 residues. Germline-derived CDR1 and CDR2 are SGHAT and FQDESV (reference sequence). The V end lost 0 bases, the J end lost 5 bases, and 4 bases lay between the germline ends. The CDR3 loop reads CASSLAGETQYF. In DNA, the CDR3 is TGTGCCAGCAGCTTAGCGGGTGAGACCCAGTACTTC.

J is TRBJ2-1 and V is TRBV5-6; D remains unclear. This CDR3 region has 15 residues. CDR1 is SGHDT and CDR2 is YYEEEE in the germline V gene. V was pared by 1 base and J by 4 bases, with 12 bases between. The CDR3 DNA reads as TGTGCCAGCAGCTTGTGGTTAGGTGGGTACAATGAGCAGTTCTTC. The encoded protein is CASSLWLGGYNEQFF.

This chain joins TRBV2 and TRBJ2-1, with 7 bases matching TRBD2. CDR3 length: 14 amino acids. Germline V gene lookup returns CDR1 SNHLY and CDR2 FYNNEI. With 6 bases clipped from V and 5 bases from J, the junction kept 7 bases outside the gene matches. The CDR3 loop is CASSSLAVNNEQFF. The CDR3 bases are TGTGCCAGCAGCTCGCTAGCGGTGAACAATGAGCAGTTCTTC. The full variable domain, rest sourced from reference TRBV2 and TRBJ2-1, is EPEVTQTPSHQVTQMGQEVILRCVPISNHLYFYWYRQILGQKVEFLVSFYNNEISEKSEIFDDQFSVERPDGSNFTLKIRSTKLEDSAMYFCASSSLAVNNEQFFGPGTRLTVL.

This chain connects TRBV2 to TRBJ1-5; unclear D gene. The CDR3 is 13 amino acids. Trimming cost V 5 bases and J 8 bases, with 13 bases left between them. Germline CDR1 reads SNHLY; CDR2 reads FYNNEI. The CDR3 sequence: CASSPSPGEPQHF. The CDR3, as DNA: TGTGCCAGCAGTCCTAGCCCCGGGGAGCCCCAGCATTTT.

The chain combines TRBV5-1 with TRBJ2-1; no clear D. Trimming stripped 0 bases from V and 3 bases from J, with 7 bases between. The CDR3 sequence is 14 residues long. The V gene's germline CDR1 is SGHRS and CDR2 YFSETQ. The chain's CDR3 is CASSLAQSYNEQFF. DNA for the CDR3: TGCGCCAGCAGCTTGGCTCAGAGCTACAATGAGCAGTTCTTC.

CDR3 sequence: CASSLGLLAATQYF. As DNA, the CDR3 is TGTGCCAGCAGCTTAGGGTTACTGGCCGCGACCCAGTACTTC. The V and J genes are TRBV7-2 and TRBJ2-5; unclear D gene. The CDR3 spans 14 residues. Per germline, CDR1 SGHTA and CDR2 FQGNSA. The ends were cut back, 1 base at V and 7 bases at J, with 13 bases in the middle.

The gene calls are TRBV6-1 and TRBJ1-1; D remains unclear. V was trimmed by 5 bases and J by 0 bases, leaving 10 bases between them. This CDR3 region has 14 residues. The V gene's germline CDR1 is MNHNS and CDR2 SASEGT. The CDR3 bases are TGTGCCAGCAGTTGGAGAAGCATGAACACTGAAGCTTTCTTT. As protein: CASSWRSMNTEAFF.

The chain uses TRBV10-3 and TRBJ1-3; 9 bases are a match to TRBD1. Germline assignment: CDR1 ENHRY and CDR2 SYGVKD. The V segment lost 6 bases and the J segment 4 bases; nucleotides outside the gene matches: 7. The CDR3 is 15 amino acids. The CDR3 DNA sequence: TGTGCCATCAGAGGGGGACAGGGTGCGGGAAACACCATATATTTT. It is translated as CAIRGGQGAGNTIYF.

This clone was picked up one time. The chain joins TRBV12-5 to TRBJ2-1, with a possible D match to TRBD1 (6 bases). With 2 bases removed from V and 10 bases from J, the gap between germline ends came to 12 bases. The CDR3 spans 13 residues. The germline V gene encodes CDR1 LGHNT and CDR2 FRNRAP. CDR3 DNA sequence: TGTGCTAGTGGTTTGCCTCCCGGGACAGAGCAGTTCTTC. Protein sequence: CASGLPPGTEQFF.

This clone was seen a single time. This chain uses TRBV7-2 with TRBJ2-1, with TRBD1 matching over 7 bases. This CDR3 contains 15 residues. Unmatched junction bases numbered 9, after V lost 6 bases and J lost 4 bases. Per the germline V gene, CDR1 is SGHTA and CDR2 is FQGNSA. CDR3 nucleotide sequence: TGTGCCAGCAGACTGACAGGGAGTTCATACAATGAGCAGTTCTTC. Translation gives CASRLTGSSYNEQFF.

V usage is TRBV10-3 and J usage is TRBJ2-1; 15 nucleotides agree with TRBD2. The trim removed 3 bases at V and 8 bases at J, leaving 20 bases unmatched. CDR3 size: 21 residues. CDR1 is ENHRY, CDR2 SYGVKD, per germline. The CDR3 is CAISDPTSGPSGTSGRYEQFF. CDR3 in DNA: TGTGCCATCAGTGACCCGACGTCCGGGCCCTCCGGGACTAGCGGGAGGTATGAGCAGTTCTTC.

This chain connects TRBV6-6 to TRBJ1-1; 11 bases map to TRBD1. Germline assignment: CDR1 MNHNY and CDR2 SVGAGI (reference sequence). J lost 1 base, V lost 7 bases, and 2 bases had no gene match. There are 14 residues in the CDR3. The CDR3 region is CASTGQGANTEAFF. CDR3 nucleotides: TGTGCCAGCACCGGACAGGGGGCGAACACTGAAGCTTTCTTT.

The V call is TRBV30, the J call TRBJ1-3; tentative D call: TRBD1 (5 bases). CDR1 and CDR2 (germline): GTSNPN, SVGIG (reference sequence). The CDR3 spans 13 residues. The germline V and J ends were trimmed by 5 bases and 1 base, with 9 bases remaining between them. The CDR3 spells CAWDTGSGNTIYF. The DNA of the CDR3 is TGTGCCTGGGATACAGGATCTGGAAACACCATATATTTT.

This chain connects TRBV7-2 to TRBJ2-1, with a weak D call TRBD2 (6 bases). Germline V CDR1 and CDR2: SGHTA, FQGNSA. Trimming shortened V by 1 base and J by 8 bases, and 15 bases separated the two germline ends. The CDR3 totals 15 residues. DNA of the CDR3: TGTGCCAGCAGCTTAGAGAGGTCGGGGGTGGATGAGCAGTTCTTC. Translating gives CASSLERSGVDEQFF. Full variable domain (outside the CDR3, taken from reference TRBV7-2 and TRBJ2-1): GAGVSQSPSNKVTEKGKDVELRCDPISGHTALYWYRQSLGQGLEFLIYFQGNSAPDKSGLPSDRFSAERTGGSVSTLTIQRTQQEDSAVYLCASSLERSGVDEQFFGPGTRLTVL.

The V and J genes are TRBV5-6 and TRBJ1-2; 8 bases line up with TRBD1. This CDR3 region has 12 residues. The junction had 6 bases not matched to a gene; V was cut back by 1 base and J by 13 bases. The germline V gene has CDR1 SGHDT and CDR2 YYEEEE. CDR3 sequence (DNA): TGTGCCAGCAGCTTGACGACAGGGGTCGGCACCTTC. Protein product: CASSLTTGVGTF.

The CDR3 region has the DNA TGCGCCAGCAGGGACAGGGCAAAGAACACTGAAGCTTTCTTT. This translates into CASRDRAKNTEAFF. J is TRBJ1-1 and V is TRBV10-2, with TRBD1 identical over 8 bases. Germline CDR1 and CDR2: WSHSY and SAAADI. The CDR3 extends over 14 amino acids. V lost 6 bases, J lost 1 base, and 4 bases stayed unmatched.

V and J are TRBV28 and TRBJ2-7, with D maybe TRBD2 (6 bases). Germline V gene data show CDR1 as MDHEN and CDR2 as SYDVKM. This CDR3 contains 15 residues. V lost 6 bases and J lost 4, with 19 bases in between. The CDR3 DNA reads TGTGCCAGCAGCCCTGGGACTCCAGGCTCGTACGAGCAGTACTTC. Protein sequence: CASSPGTPGSYEQYF.

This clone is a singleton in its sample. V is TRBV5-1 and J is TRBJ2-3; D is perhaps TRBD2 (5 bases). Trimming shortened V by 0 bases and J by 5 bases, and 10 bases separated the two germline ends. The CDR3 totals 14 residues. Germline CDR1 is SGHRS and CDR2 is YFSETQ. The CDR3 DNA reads TGCGCCAGCAGCTTGGGTGAGGCGGGAGATACGCAGTATTTT. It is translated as CASSLGEAGDTQYF.

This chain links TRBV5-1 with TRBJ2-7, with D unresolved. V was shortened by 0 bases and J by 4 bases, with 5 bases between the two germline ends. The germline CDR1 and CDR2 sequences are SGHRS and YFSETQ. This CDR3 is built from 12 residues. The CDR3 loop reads CASSLEGYEQYF. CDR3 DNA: TGCGCCAGCAGCTTGGAAGGATACGAGCAGTACTTC. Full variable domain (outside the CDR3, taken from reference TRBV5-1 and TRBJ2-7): KAGVTQTPRYLIKTRGQQVTLSCSPISGHRSVSWYQQTPGQGLQFLFEYFSETQRNKGNFPGRFSGRQFSNSRSEMNVSTLELGDSALYLCASSLEGYEQYFGPGTRLTVT.

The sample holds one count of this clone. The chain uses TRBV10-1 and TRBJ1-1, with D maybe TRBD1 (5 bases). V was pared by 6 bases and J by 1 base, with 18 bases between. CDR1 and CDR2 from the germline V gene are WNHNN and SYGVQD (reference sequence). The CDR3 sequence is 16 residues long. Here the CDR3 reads CASSLSRGEGNTEAFF. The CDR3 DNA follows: TGCGCCAGCAGCCTCTCGAGGGGCGAGGGGAACACTGAAGCTTTCTTT.